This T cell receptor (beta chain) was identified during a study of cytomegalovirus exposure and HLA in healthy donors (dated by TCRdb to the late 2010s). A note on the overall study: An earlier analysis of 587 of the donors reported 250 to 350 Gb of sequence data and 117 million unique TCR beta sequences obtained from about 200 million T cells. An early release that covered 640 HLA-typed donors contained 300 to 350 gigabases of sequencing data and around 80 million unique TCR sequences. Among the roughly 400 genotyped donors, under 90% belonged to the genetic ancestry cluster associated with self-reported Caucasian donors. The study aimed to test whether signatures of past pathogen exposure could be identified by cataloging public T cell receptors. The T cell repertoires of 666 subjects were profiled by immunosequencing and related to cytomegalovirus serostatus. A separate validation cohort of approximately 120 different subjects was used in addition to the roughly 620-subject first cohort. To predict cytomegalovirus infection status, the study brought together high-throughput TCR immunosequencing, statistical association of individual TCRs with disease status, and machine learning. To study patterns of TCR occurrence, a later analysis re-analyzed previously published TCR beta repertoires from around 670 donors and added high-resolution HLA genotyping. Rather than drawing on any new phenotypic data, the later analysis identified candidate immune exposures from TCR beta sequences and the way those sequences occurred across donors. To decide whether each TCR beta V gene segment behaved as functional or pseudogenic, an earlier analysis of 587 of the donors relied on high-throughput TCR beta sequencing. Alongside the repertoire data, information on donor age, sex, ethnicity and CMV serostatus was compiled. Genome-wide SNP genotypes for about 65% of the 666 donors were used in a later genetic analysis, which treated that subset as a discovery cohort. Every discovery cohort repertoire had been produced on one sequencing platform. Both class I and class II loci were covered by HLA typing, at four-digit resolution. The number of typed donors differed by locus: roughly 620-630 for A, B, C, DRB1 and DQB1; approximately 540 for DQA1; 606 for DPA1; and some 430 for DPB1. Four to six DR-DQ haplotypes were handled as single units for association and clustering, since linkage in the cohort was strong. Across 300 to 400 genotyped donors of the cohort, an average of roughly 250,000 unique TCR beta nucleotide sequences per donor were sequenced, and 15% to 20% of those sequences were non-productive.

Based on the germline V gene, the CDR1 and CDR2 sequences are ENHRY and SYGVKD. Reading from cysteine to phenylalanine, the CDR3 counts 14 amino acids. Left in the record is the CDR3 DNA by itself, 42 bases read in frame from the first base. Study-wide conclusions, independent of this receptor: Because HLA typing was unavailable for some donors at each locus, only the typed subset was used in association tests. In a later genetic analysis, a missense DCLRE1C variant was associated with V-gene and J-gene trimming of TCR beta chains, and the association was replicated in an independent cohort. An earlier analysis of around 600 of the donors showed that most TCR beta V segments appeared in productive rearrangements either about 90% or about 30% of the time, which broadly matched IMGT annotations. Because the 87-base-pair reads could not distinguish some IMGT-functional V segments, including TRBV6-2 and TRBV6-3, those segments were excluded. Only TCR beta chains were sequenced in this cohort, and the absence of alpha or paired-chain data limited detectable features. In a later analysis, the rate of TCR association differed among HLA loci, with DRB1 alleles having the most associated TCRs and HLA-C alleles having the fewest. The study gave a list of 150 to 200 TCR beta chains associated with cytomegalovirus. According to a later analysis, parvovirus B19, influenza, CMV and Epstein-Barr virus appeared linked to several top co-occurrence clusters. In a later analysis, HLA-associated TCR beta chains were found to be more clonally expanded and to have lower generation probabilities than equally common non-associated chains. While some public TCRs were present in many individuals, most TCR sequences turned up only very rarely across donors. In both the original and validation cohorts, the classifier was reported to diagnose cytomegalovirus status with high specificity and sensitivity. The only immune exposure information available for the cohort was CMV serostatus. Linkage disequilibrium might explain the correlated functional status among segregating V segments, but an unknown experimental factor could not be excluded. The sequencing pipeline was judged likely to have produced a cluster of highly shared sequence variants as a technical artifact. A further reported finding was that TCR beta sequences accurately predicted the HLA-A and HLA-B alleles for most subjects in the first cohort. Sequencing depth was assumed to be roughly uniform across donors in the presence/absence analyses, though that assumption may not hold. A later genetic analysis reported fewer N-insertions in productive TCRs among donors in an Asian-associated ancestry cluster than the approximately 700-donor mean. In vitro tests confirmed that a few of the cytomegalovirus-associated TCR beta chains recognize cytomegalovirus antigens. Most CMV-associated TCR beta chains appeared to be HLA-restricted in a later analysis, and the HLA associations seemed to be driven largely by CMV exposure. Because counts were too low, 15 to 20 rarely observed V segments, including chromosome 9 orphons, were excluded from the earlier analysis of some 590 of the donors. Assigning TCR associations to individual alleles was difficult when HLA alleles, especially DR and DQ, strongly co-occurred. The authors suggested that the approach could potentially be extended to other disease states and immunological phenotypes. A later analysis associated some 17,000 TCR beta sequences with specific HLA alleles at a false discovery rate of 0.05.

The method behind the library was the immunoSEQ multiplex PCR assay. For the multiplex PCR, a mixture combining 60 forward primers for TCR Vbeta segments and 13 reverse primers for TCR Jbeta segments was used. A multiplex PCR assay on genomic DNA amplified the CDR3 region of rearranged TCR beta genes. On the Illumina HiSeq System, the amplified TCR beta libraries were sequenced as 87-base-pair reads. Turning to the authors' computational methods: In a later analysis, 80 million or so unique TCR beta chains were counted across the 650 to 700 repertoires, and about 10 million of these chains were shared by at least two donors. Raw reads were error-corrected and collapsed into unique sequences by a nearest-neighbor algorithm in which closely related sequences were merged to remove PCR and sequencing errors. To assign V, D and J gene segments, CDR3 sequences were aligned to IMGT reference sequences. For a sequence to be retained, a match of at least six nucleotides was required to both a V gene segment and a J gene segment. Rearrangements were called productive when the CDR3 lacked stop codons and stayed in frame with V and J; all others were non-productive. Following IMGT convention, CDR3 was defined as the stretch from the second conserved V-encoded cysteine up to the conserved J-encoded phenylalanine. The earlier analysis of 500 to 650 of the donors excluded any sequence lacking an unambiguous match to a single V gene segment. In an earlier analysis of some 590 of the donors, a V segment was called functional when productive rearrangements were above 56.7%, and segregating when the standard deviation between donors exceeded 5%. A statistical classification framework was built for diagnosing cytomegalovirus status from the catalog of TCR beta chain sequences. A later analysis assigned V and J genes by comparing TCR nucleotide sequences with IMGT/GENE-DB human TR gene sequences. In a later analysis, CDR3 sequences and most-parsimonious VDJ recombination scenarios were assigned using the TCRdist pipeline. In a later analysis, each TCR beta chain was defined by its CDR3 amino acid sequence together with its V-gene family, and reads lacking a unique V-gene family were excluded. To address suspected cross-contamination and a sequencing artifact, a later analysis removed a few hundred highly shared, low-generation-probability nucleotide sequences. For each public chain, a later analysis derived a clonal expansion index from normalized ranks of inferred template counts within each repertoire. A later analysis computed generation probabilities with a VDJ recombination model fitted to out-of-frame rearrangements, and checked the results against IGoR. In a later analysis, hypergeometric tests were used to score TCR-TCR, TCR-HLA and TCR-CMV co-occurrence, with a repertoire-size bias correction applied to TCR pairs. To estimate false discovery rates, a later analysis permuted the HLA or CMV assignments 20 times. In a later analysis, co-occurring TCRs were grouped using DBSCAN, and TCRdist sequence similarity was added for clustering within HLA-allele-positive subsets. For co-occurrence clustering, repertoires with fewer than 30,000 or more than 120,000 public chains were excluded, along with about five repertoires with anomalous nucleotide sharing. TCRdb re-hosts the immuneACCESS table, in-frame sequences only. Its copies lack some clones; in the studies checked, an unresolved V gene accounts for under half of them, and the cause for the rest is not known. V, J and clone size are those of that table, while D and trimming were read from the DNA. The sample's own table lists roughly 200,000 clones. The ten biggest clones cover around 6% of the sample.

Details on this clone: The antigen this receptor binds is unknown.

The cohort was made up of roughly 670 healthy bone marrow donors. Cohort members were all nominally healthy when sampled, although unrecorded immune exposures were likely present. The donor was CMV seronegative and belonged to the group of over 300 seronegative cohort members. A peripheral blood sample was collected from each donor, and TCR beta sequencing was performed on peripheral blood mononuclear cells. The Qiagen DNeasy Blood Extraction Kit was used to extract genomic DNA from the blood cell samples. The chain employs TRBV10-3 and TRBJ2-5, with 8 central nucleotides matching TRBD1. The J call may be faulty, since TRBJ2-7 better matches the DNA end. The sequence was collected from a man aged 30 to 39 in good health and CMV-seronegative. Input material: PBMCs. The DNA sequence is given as TGTGCCATCAGTGAGTACAAACAGGGGGGCGAGCAGTACTTC. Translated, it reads CAISEYKQGGEQYF.